This passage covers 16 T cell receptor beta chains from one sample sequenced in a study of beta chain features in type 1 diabetes. Reverse transcription of all isolated RNA meant that expressed TCRB transcripts were sequenced. Here immunoSEQ multiplex PCR was the method, and the copy in TCRdb shows in-frame clones only, minus some. The sample yields 900,000 or so clones, 15% to 20% seen once. Input material: naive CD4+ T cells from blood. Every receptor here comes from a woman between 18 and 30 years old in good health.

This clone was observed a few times. V and J are TRBV7-2 and TRBJ2-7; 10 nucleotides align to TRBD2. The V segment lost 1 base and the J segment 6 bases; nucleotides outside the gene matches: 6. The CDR3 consists of 15 residues. In germline, CDR1 is SGHTA, CDR2 FQGNSA. The CDR3, as DNA: TGTGCCAGCAGCTTAGTCACTAGCGGGATGAGCGAGCAGTACTTC. Encoded protein: CASSLVTSGMSEQYF. Full variable domain (outside the CDR3, taken from reference TRBV7-2 and TRBJ2-7): GAGVSQSPSNKVTEKGKDVELRCDPISGHTALYWYRQSLGQGLEFLIYFQGNSAPDKSGLPSDRFSAERTGGSVSTLTIQRTQQEDSAVYLCASSLVTSGMSEQYFGPGTRLTVT.

This clone has a handful of counts. The chain links TRBV29-1 to TRBJ2-3; 9 bases line up with TRBD1. In germline, CDR1 is SQVTM, CDR2 ANQGSEA. V was clipped by 4 bases and J by 1 base; unmatched bases: 3. The CDR3 runs to 14 residues. This CDR3 reads CSVGRDRGTDTQYF. DNA of the CDR3: TGCAGCGTTGGCAGGGACAGGGGCACAGATACGCAGTATTTT.

About this clone: The germline gene is not matched at one end of the junction; a read error may be the cause. The chain has TRBV4-3 and TRBJ2-2; a possible D gene is TRBD2 (5 bases). The CDR3 totals 15 residues. The germline V gene has CDR1 LGHNA and CDR2 YSLEER. The CDR3 DNA follows: TGCGCCAGCAGTCAAGGGCAGACGGGGACCGGGGAGCTGTTTTTT. Residues: CASSQGQTGTGELFF.

The chain carries TRBV9 and TRBJ2-3; D unclear. The CDR3 contains 16 residues. Looked up from germline, CDR1 is SGDLS and CDR2 is YYNGEE. The V end was cut by 3 bases, the J end by 2 bases, with 16 bases between. The CDR3: CASSALGGTITDTQYF. CDR3 nucleotides: TGTGCCAGCAGCGCGCTCGGCGGAACAATCACAGATACGCAGTATTTT.

The V gene is TRBV10-2, the J gene TRBJ2-3; 10 bases line up with TRBD2. The CDR3 has 15 amino acids. Germline V gene lookup returns CDR1 WSHSY and CDR2 SAAADI. V shed 5 bases and J 2 bases; nucleotides not matched to a gene: 4. In DNA form, the CDR3 reads TGCGCCAGCAGTTGGACTAGCGGACTCACAGATACGCAGTATTTT. Residues: CASSWTSGLTDTQYF.

V is TRBV2 and J is TRBJ1-2, with a tentative D call TRBD1 (6 bases). Germline V gives CDR1 SNHLY, CDR2 FYNNEI. Trimming pared 7 bases from V and 5 bases from J, leaving 11 bases between. The CDR3 totals 12 residues. CDR3 sequence reads: CASNQGTYGYTF. CDR3 DNA sequence: TGTGCCAGCAACCAGGGGACATATGGCTACACCTTC.

The chain couples TRBV6-5 to TRBJ2-1, with TRBD1 identical over 8 bases. V was clipped by 6 bases and J by 6 bases; unmatched bases: 4. Germline assignment: CDR1 MNHEY and CDR2 SVGAGI. The length of the CDR3 is 13 residues. CDR3 sequence (DNA): TGTGCCAGCAGACGAACAGGGGGCAATGAGCAGTTCTTC. Its protein product is CASRRTGGNEQFF.

This chain connects TRBV5-4 to TRBJ1-5, with 7 nucleotides matching TRBD1. Germline lookup yields CDR1 SGHNT and CDR2 YYREEE (reference sequence). V shed 4 bases and J 2 bases; nucleotides not matched to a gene: 6. The CDR3 has 15 residues. The CDR3 nucleotides are TGTGCCAGCAGCCTATCTGACAGGGGCAATCAGCCCCAGCATTTT. Translated, it gives CASSLSDRGNQPQHF.

The chain carries TRBV7-9 and TRBJ2-3; no clear D gene. This CDR3 has 13 residues. The V and J ends lost 3 bases and 4 bases respectively, with 8 bases between them. Germline V gene sequence: CDR1 SEHNR, CDR2 FQNEAQ (reference sequence). In DNA form, the CDR3 reads TGTGCCAGCAGCTTGAAGGGCGCAGATACGCAGTATTTT. It encodes CASSLKGADTQYF.

This clone occurred a few times. The rearrangement joins TRBV20-1 to TRBJ2-7, with unresolved D. CDR3 length: 11 residues. V was cut by 2 bases and J by 6 bases, with 8 bases left in between. Germline-derived CDR1 and CDR2 are DFQATT and SNEGSKA (reference sequence). CDR3 loop: CSARHRGEQYF. CDR3 DNA sequence: TGCAGTGCTAGACACAGAGGCGAGCAGTACTTC.

This clone came up a few times. The chain joins TRBV4-2 to TRBJ1-5, with unresolved D. V lost 0 bases to trimming and J lost 6 bases, with 15 bases between them. This CDR3 has 16 residues. The germline gives CDR1 LGHNA, CDR2 YNFKEQ. CDR3 residues: CASSQDITGWGQPQHF. The CDR3 DNA follows: TGTGCCAGCAGCCAAGATATAACGGGGTGGGGTCAGCCCCAGCATTTT.

This clone has just a few counts. The chain is built from TRBV9 and TRBJ2-1; 11 nucleotides agree with TRBD2. This CDR3 has 18 amino acids. CDR1 is SGDLS and CDR2 is YYNGEE in the germline V gene. Trimming at V came to 0 bases and at J to 3 bases, leaving 8 bases not matched to a gene. CDR3 region: CASSVVPLAGASYNEQFF. CDR3 sequence (DNA): TGTGCCAGCAGCGTAGTACCACTAGCGGGAGCTAGCTACAATGAGCAGTTCTTC.

This clone was picked up a small number of times. The chain has TRBV13 and TRBJ2-7; no firm D call. The germline V gene encodes CDR1 PRHDT and CDR2 FYEKMQ (reference sequence). Trimming cost V 4 bases and J 4 bases, with 17 bases left between them. CDR3 size: 15 residues. CDR3 sequence (DNA): TGTGCCAGCAGCTCCTACATGAGCAGGTTATACGAGCAGTACTTC. It encodes CASSSYMSRLYEQYF.

The J gene is TRBJ2-7, the V gene TRBV7-9; 9 nucleotides agree with TRBD1. The V segment lost 3 bases and the J segment 6 bases; nucleotides outside the gene matches: 9. The germline V gene encodes CDR1 SEHNR and CDR2 FQNEAQ (reference sequence). The CDR3 covers 15 residues. The CDR3 DNA sequence: TGTGCCAGCAGCTTTTCAAGGGACAGGGTGGGCGAGCAGTACTTC. It codes for CASSFSRDRVGEQYF.

The V and J genes are TRBV2 and TRBJ2-3; D perhaps matches TRBD1 (6 bases). CDR1 is SNHLY and CDR2 is FYNNEI in the germline V gene. The CDR3 contains 14 residues. Trimming took off 5 bases at V and 8 bases at J, with 17 bases between the two ends. This CDR3 reads CASSIGGGTGTQYF. The CDR3 region has the DNA TGTGCCAGCAGTATAGGGGGTGGTACTGGTACGCAGTATTTT. Together with reference TRBV2 and TRBJ2-3, the CDR3 gives the full variable domain: EPEVTQTPSHQVTQMGQEVILRCVPISNHLYFYWYRQILGQKVEFLVSFYNNEISEKSEIFDDQFSVERPDGSNFTLKIRSTKLEDSAMYFCASSIGGGTGTQYFGPGTRLTVL.

As concerns this clone: This sample includes further DNA sequences coding for the same CDR3. V usage is TRBV7-2 and J usage is TRBJ1-1; D not resolved. This CDR3 region has 14 residues. Trimming pared 2 bases from V and 1 base from J, leaving 8 bases between. Looked up from germline, CDR1 is SGHTA and CDR2 is FQGNSA. DNA of the CDR3: TGTGCCAGCAGCTTAAGTGCCGGGAACACTGAAGCTTTCTTT. Amino acids: CASSLSAGNTEAFF.